A single sample is the source of the 27 T cell receptor beta chains below, sequenced in a study of blood T cell repertoires in COVID-19. Generated by immunoSEQ multiplex PCR, the TCRdb table keeps only in-frame clones and is missing some. The top ten clones hold just under 9.5% of a sample with hundreds of thousands of clones, approximately 89% of them seen once. The sample taken for sequencing was PBMCs or T cells enriched from blood (not recorded which). The receptors were gathered from a woman aged 25 to 39 who had recovered from COVID-19.

The chain joins TRBV18 to TRBJ2-1; 12 bases line up with TRBD2. CDR3 size: 15 residues. V lost 5 bases and J lost 7; bases outside the gene matches: 6. CDR1 is KGHSH and CDR2 is LQKENI in the germline V gene. The CDR3 spells CASSILAGGQNEQFF. CDR3 nucleotide sequence: TGTGCCAGCTCAATCCTAGCGGGAGGGCAAAATGAGCAGTTCTTC. Based on the CDR3 plus reference TRBV18 and TRBJ2-1, the full variable domain is NAGVMQNPRHLVRRRGQEARLRCSPMKGHSHVYWYRQLPEEGLKFMVYLQKENIIDESGMPKERFSAEFPKEGPSILRIQQVVRGDSAAYFCASSILAGGQNEQFFGPGTRLTVL.

This chain uses TRBV6-4 with TRBJ1-6; the D is unclear. This CDR3 spans 14 amino acids. The germline V gene has CDR1 MRHNA and CDR2 SNTAGT. The V end lost 6 bases, the J end lost 3 bases, and 9 bases lay between the germline ends. CDR3: CASSQELYNSPLHF. The DNA for the CDR3 is TGTGCCAGCAGCCAGGAACTCTATAATTCACCCCTCCACTTT.

This clone was seen a single time. The chain has TRBV3-1 (or the pseudogene TRBV3-2) and TRBJ2-5; 8 nucleotides align to TRBD1. Unmatched junction bases numbered 6, after V lost 4 bases and J lost 5 bases. The CDR3 totals 14 residues. Germline CDR1 and CDR2: LGHDT and YNNKEL (reference sequence). CDR3 loop: CASSPPGQEETQYF. CDR3 DNA sequence: TGTGCCAGCAGCCCGCCGGGACAGGAGGAGACCCAGTACTTC.

The V and J genes are TRBV29-1 and TRBJ2-7; 9 nucleotides align to TRBD1. The germline V gene has CDR1 SQVTM and CDR2 ANQGSEA. The CDR3 sequence is 14 residues long. Unmatched junction bases numbered 11, after V lost 6 bases and J lost 5 bases. CDR3 nucleotides: TGCAGCGTCATTCCGGGACAGGGACGAAACGAGCAGTACTTC. Translating gives CSVIPGQGRNEQYF.

J is TRBJ2-2 and V is TRBV5-6; a possible D gene is TRBD1 (6 bases). The CDR3 extends over 17 amino acids. The V end was cut by 4 bases, the J end by 3 bases, with 19 bases between. Germline CDR1 reads SGHDT; CDR2 reads YYEEEE. This chain's CDR3 is CASSPGPGHAYTGELFF. The DNA for the CDR3 is TGTGCCAGCAGCCCGGGACCGGGACATGCCTACACCGGGGAGCTGTTTTTT.

The rearrangement links TRBV28 to TRBJ1-2; D unclear. V was cut by 2 bases and J by 4 bases, with 17 bases left in between. Germline V gene lookup returns CDR1 MDHEN and CDR2 SYDVKM. The CDR3 is 16 residues long. Written as DNA, the CDR3 is TGTGCCAGCAGTTTAGAGACCCCGGACGGGAGCTATGGCTACACCTTC. Its translation is CASSLETPDGSYGYTF.

The rearrangement joins TRBV5-5 to TRBJ2-6, with TRBD1 matching over 9 bases. V trimming: 1 base; J trimming: 1 base; junction bases outside the gene matches: 9. CDR1 and CDR2 from the germline V gene are SGHKS and YYEKEE (reference sequence). CDR3 length: 19 residues. The CDR3 here is CASSLSPGQGPSGANVLTF. In DNA, the CDR3 is TGTGCCAGCAGCTTGAGCCCGGGACAGGGTCCTTCTGGGGCCAACGTCCTGACTTTC.

The chain recombines TRBV19 with TRBJ2-1; TRBD2 matches 15 bases. Germline V gives CDR1 LNHDA, CDR2 SQIVND (reference sequence). Unmatched junction bases numbered 16, after V lost 10 bases and J lost 15 bases. The CDR3 contains 15 residues. The CDR3 bases are TGTGCCACCAAGGGAGCTCCCGGACTAGCGGGAGGGCCGTTCTTC. Amino acids: CATKGAPGLAGGPFF.

This chain connects TRBV3-1 (or the pseudogene TRBV3-2) to TRBJ2-7; the match to TRBD2 covers 7 bases. V lost 0 bases and J lost 6; bases outside the gene matches: 11. Germline V lookup: CDR1 LGHDT, CDR2 YNNKEL (reference sequence). The CDR3 is made up of 16 amino acids. In DNA, the CDR3 is TGTGCCAGCAGCCAAGATGATCGGGGGGTAATTGGCGAGCAGTACTTC. This gives the protein CASSQDDRGVIGEQYF.

V is TRBV10-3 and J is TRBJ2-2, with 9 bases matching TRBD2. Germline trimming cut 7 bases from V and 3 bases from J; bases unmatched to any gene: 15. CDR1 is ENHRY, CDR2 SYGVKD, per germline. The CDR3 loop spans 18 amino acids. CDR3 coding DNA: TGTGCCATCAAAGGGCTACTAGCGGGCCCCGGGGACACCGGGGAGCTGTTTTTT. It encodes CAIKGLLAGPGDTGELFF.

This chain uses TRBV14 with TRBJ2-3; possibly TRBD1 for D (5 bases). The V end was cut by 4 bases, the J end by 0 bases, with 14 bases between. The germline CDR1 and CDR2 sequences are SGHDN and FVKESK. This CDR3 is 16 amino acids long. The CDR3 sequence is CASSPRVRASTDTQYF. DNA for the CDR3: TGTGCCAGCAGCCCCCGGGTCAGGGCTAGCACAGATACGCAGTATTTT.

The rearrangement links TRBV30 to TRBJ1-3, with 7 positions matching TRBD1. Trimming at V came to 0 bases and at J to 0 bases, leaving 5 bases not matched to a gene. This CDR3 is 16 amino acids long. The V gene's germline CDR1 is GTSNPN and CDR2 SVGIG (reference sequence). Here the CDR3 DNA reads TGTGCCTGGAGTGTAGGGACAGTTAGCTCTGGAAACACCATATATTTT. Its translation: CAWSVGTVSSGNTIYF.

The chain uses TRBV19 and TRBJ2-2, with 7 bases aligning to TRBD1. CDR3 length: 13 residues. With 5 bases clipped from V and 6 bases from J, the junction kept 3 bases outside the gene matches. Germline values: CDR1 LNHDA, CDR2 SQIVND (reference sequence). CDR3 coding DNA: TGTGCCAGTAGTGACAGGGTGGCCGGGGAGCTGTTTTTT. It translates to CASSDRVAGELFF.

In DNA form, the CDR3 reads TGCGCCAGCAGCCGTCTAGCGGGAGTTAAATACGAGCAGTACTTC. This translates into CASSRLAGVKYEQYF. The chain has TRBV4-1 and TRBJ2-7; TRBD2 matches at 10 bases. Germline trimming cut 4 bases from V and 4 bases from J; bases unmatched to any gene: 7. The CDR3 loop spans 15 amino acids. CDR1 and CDR2 (germline): MGHRA, YSYEKL.

J is TRBJ2-1 and V is TRBV4-2, with D possibly matching TRBD2 (5 bases). Trimming cost V 1 base and J 4 bases, with 11 bases left between them. CDR3 length: 15 amino acids. CDR1 and CDR2 from the germline V gene are LGHNA and YNFKEQ. The CDR3 protein is CASSQGSPGYNEQFF. CDR3 nucleotide sequence: TGTGCCAGCAGCCAAGGGAGTCCGGGGTACAATGAGCAGTTCTTC.

V usage is TRBV6-5 and J usage is TRBJ2-5; a weak D match, TRBD2 (6 bases). The CDR3 has 13 residues. Trimming took 10 bases from V and 0 from J, leaving 12 bases between them. Germline-derived CDR1 and CDR2 are MNHEY and SVGAGI. DNA for the CDR3: TGTGCCACCGCCGGGACTTACCAAGAGACCCAGTACTTC. The encoded protein is CATAGTYQETQYF.

The V and J genes are TRBV10-3 and TRBJ2-7; D unclear. The CDR3 has 13 residues. The germline CDR1 and CDR2 sequences are ENHRY and SYGVKD. The germline V and J ends were trimmed by 0 bases and 2 bases, with 5 bases remaining between them. The CDR3 bases are TGTGCCATCAGTGAGTCCCCTGCCTACGAGCAGTACTTC. This translates into CAISESPAYEQYF.

J is TRBJ1-2 and V is TRBV5-1; 7 bases line up with TRBD1. With 2 bases clipped from V and 4 bases from J, the junction kept 5 bases outside the gene matches. The CDR3 is 14 amino acids. The germline V gene has CDR1 SGHRS and CDR2 YFSETQ. CDR3 nucleotides: TGCGCCAGCAGCTTTGACAGGGTAGGCTATGGCTACACCTTC. Amino acid sequence: CASSFDRVGYGYTF.

The chain recombines TRBV18 with TRBJ2-1; 7 nucleotides agree with TRBD2. The germline V gene has CDR1 KGHSH and CDR2 LQKENI. There are 14 residues in the CDR3. V trimming: 3 bases; J trimming: 9 bases; junction bases outside the gene matches: 8. CDR3 DNA: TGTGCCAGCTCACCTGAACTGACTAGCTTTGAGCAGTTCTTC. The encoded protein is CASSPELTSFEQFF.

Details on this clone: Other DNA sequences in the same sample also yield this CDR3. This chain uses TRBV18 with TRBJ1-1; D gene uncertain. V lost 2 bases, J lost 1 base, and 5 bases lay in between. The CDR3 sequence is 13 residues long. The V gene's germline CDR1 is KGHSH and CDR2 LQKENI. CDR3 sequence: CASSPSGNTEAFF. CDR3 in DNA: TGTGCCAGCTCACCATCCGGGAACACTGAAGCTTTCTTT.

This rearrangement joins TRBV11-3 to TRBJ2-2; possible D gene TRBD2, 5 bases. The V end was cut by 1 base, the J end by 12 bases, with 12 bases between. This CDR3 spans 13 amino acids. Germline assignment: CDR1 SGHNT and CDR2 YENEEA. The CDR3 region is CASSLGASSKLFF. The CDR3 DNA follows: TGTGCCAGCAGCTTAGGAGCTAGCTCAAAGCTGTTTTTT. Full variable domain (outside the CDR3, taken from reference TRBV11-3 and TRBJ2-2): EAGVVQSPRYKIIEKKQPVAFWCNPISGHNTLYWYLQNLGQGPELLIRYENEEAVDDSQLPKDRFSAERLKGVDSTLKIQPAELGDSAVYLCASSLGASSKLFFGEGSRLTVL.

The V gene is TRBV2, the J gene TRBJ1-5, with 7 bases matching TRBD1. Germline loops: CDR1 SNHLY, CDR2 FYNNEI. V was clipped by 4 bases and J by 1 base; unmatched bases: 4. The CDR3 is 15 residues long. The CDR3 region is CASSGQGASNQPQHF. The DNA for the CDR3 is TGTGCCAGCAGTGGACAGGGAGCAAGCAATCAGCCCCAGCATTTT. Drawing the rest from reference TRBV2 and TRBJ1-5, the complete variable domain is EPEVTQTPSHQVTQMGQEVILRCVPISNHLYFYWYRQILGQKVEFLVSFYNNEISEKSEIFDDQFSVERPDGSNFTLKIRSTKLEDSAMYFCASSGQGASNQPQHFGDGTRLSIL.

The CDR3 sequence: CAGLDRHSWGYTF. CDR3 bases: TGTGCCGGGCTCGACCGACATTCTTGGGGCTACACCTTC. This chain links TRBV7-9 with TRBJ1-2; D ambiguous. CDR1 is SEHNR and CDR2 is FQNEAQ in the germline V gene (reference sequence). This CDR3 spans 13 amino acids. V was cut by 11 bases and J by 8 bases, with 21 bases left in between.

The V call is TRBV6-5, the J call TRBJ1-5; D call uncertain. Germline V CDR1 and CDR2: MNHEY, SVGAGI. The CDR3 has 15 amino acids. V lost 0 bases to trimming and J lost 5 bases, with 11 bases between them. The CDR3 here is CASSYSMFQDQPQHF. In DNA, the CDR3 is TGTGCCAGCAGTTACTCGATGTTTCAGGATCAGCCCCAGCATTTT.

The V gene is TRBV2, the J gene TRBJ2-7; 11 nucleotides line up with TRBD2. Germline V gene lookup returns CDR1 SNHLY and CDR2 FYNNEI. Trimming took 8 bases from V and 5 from J; bases not matched to a gene: 8. The CDR3 spans 14 residues. CDR3 nucleotides: TGTGCCAGCTCACTACTAGCGGGAGTTGACGAGCAGTACTTC. This encodes CASSLLAGVDEQYF.

The rearrangement links TRBV5-1 to TRBJ1-2, with D uncertain. Germline CDR1 reads SGHRS; CDR2 reads YFSETQ. The V gene lost 3 bases and the J gene lost 6 bases, with 15 bases spanning the gap. This CDR3 comprises 14 residues. CDR3 loop: CASSSLVPTDGYTF. The CDR3 DNA is TGCGCCAGCAGCTCCTTAGTGCCTACGGATGGCTACACCTTC.

This chain uses TRBV5-1 with TRBJ2-5; perhaps TRBD2 as D (5 bases). Trimming took off 1 base at V and 2 bases at J, with 9 bases between the two ends. This CDR3 comprises 14 residues. Germline V lookup: CDR1 SGHRS, CDR2 YFSETQ. The CDR3 here is CASSLMAGQETQYF. In DNA, the CDR3 is TGCGCCAGCAGCTTGATGGCGGGTCAAGAGACCCAGTACTTC. The whole variable domain, filled in from reference TRBV5-1 and TRBJ2-5, reads KAGVTQTPRYLIKTRGQQVTLSCSPISGHRSVSWYQQTPGQGLQFLFEYFSETQRNKGNFPGRFSGRQFSNSRSEMNVSTLELGDSALYLCASSLMAGQETQYFGPGTRLLVL.